This T cell receptor (beta chain) appears in the sequencing data of a study of blood T cell repertoires in COVID-19. About the research overall: COVID-19 samples from acute and convalescent phases originated in the United States, Italy and Spain. PBMCs, B-cell-depleted T cells, or T cells were the source of the cDNA or gDNA that made up the material.

The CDR3 covers 17 residues. Membership in each cohort depended on participant-reported clinical history. Exposed enrollees encountered a COVID-19 case at some point within 2 weeks before study entry. Data came from immunoSEQ multiplex PCR; TCRdb stores just in-frame clones and leaves some out. The sample contains a few hundred thousand clones, around nine tenths of which appear only once. This clonotype originated in a woman aged 18-29 years who had been exposed to COVID-19. The chain recombines TRBV21-1 with TRBJ2-2; the DNA was not used to check the table's D call, TRBD2. TRBV21-1 has pseudogene status. Sequencing was performed on PBMCs or T cells enriched from blood (not recorded which). The CDR3 is CASSKLAGVLKTGELFF. In DNA, the CDR3 is TGTGCCAGCAGCAAACTAGCGGGAGTCCTAAAAACCGGGGAGCTGTTTTTT.